Listed below are T cell receptor beta chains from one sample, sequenced in a study of shared clonotypes between healthy human individuals. Clones were read by immunoSEQ multiplex PCR, and TCRdb kept only the in-frame ones, dropping some. The data contain millions of clones, roughly 96% of them singletons. What was sequenced was naive CD4+ T cells sorted from blood. These TCRs come from a man between 18 and 29 years old in good health. Both conserved end residues are part of each CDR3. Fields, in order: J gene, D gene, V gene, clone size, CDR3 protein, CDR3 DNA. D genes are given only for firm matches. Only part of the rows carry a size: once, few, many, or a class if the clone is expanded.

>TRBJ1-2|NA|TRBV6-6|NA
CASSSYREANYGYTF
TGTGCCAGCAGTTCGTACAGGGAAGCTAACTATGGCTACACCTTC
>TRBJ1-2|NA|TRBV5-4|NA
CASRVSGVIGYTF
TGTGCCAGCAGGGTATCGGGAGTCATTGGCTACACCTTC
>TRBJ1-6|NA|TRBV28|once
CASKGPSPLHF
TGTGCCAGCAAAGGGCCCTCACCCCTCCACTTT
>TRBJ1-5|NA|TRBV2|NA
CASSVRSWPQHF
TGTGCCAGCAGTGTACGGTCATGGCCCCAGCATTTT
>TRBJ1-5|NA|TRBV27|NA
CASSPRTVGYSNQPQHF
TGTGCCAGCAGCCCGCGGACCGTCGGCTATAGCAATCAGCCCCAGCATTTT
>TRBJ1-1|NA|TRBV30|NA
CAWNGASTEAFF
TGTGCCTGGAACGGGGCGAGCACTGAAGCTTTCTTT
>TRBJ2-1|TRBD2|TRBV5-1|NA
CASSLTGGLYNEQFF
TGCGCCAGCAGCTTGACGGGAGGACTCTACAATGAGCAGTTCTTC
>TRBJ2-3|NA|TRBV7-2|NA
CASSVDRAGDTQYF
TGTGCCAGCAGCGTAGACCGGGCAGGGGATACGCAGTATTTT
>TRBJ2-3|NA|TRBV7-9|NA
CASSLEYLGDPPLRTQYF
TGTGCCAGCAGCTTAGAATACCTTGGGGACCCCCCTTTGCGTACGCAGTATTTT
>TRBJ1-2|NA|TRBV28|NA
CASSKQSNYGYTF
TGTGCCAGCAGTAAACAGTCTAACTATGGCTACACCTTC